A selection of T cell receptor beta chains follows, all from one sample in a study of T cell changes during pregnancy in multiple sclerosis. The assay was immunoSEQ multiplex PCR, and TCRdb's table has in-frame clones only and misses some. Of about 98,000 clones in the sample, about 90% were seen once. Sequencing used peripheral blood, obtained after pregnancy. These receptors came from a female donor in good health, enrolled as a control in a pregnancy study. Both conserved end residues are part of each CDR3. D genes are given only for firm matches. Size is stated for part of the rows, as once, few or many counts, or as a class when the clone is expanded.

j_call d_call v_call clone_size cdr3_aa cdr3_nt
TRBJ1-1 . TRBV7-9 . CASQWGGTEAFF TGTGCCAGCCAGTGGGGGGGCACTGAAGCTTTCTTT
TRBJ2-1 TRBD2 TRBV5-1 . CASSAGTSGSTYNEQFF TGCGCCAGCAGCGCCGGGACTAGCGGGAGCACCTACAATGAGCAGTTCTTC
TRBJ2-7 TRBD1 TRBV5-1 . CASNRQGATEQYF TGCGCCAGCAATAGACAGGGGGCGACCGAGCAGTACTTC
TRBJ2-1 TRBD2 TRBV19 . CASIDTSGSYEQFF TGTGCCAGTATTGATACTAGCGGGAGCTATGAGCAGTTCTTC
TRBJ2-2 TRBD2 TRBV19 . CASSLAGVGTGELFF TGTGCCAGTAGCCTAGCGGGAGTGGGGACCGGGGAGCTGTTTTTT
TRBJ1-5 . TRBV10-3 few CATNRAPENQPQHF TGTGCCACGAACAGGGCCCCAGAAAATCAGCCCCAGCATTTT
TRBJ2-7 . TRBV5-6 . CASSLTDRTLYEQYF TGTGCCAGCAGCCTAACAGACAGGACCCTCTACGAGCAGTACTTC
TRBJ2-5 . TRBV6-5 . CASSSATGGETQYF TGTGCCAGCAGTTCCGCGACGGGTGGGGAGACCCAGTACTTC
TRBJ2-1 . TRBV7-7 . CASSLVEDTNEQFF TGTGCTAGCAGCTTAGTAGAGGACACCAATGAGCAGTTCTTC
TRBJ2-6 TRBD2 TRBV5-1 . CASSLWGGSGANVLTF TGCGCCAGCAGCTTGTGGGGGGGCTCTGGGGCCAACGTCCTGACTTTC
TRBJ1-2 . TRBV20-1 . CSAVLYGYTF TGCAGTGCTGTCCTTTATGGCTACACCTTC
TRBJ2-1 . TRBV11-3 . CASSLDSGPHFF TGTGCCAGCAGCTTAGATAGCGGCCCGCATTTCTTC
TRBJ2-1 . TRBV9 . CASSVGGGAYNEQFF TGTGCCAGCAGCGTAGGAGGGGGGGCCTACAATGAGCAGTTCTTC
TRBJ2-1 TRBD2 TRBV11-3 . CASSQSSGRGINEQFF TGTGCCAGCAGCCAATCTAGCGGGAGGGGTATTAATGAGCAGTTCTTC
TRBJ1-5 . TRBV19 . CASRRIGGAGFNQPQHF TGTGCCAGTAGACGTATAGGGGGGGCTGGTTTCAATCAGCCCCAGCATTTT
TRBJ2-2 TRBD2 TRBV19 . CASNSGDIGELFF TGTGCCAGTAACAGCGGGGATATCGGGGAGCTGTTTTTT
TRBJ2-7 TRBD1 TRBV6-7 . CASKESRGQYEQYF TGTGCCAGCAAAGAAAGCAGGGGGCAATACGAGCAGTACTTC
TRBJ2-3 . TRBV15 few CATMGGDTQYF TGTGCCACCATGGGGGGAGATACGCAGTATTTT
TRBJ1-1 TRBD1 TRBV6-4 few CASSDSDRAEAFF TGTGCCAGCAGTGACTCCGACAGGGCTGAAGCTTTCTTT
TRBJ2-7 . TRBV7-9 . CASSLDGKTKDIHTYEQYF TGTGCCAGCAGCTTAGACGGAAAGACGAAGGACATCCATACCTACGAGCAGTACTTC
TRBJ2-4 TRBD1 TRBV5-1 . CASSAQTGKGAKNIQYF TGCGCCAGCAGCGCTCAGACAGGGAAGGGAGCCAAAAACATTCAGTACTTC
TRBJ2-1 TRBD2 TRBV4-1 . CASSPGTSEYNEQFF TGCGCCAGCAGCCCCGGGACTAGCGAATACAATGAGCAGTTCTTC
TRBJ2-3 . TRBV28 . CASSTSGKSTDTQYF .
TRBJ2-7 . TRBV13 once CASSLATGYEQYF TGTGCCAGCAGCTTAGCTACGGGCTACGAGCAGTACTTC
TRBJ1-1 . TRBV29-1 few CSVGGSEAFF TGCAGCGTGGGGGGGTCCGAAGCTTTCTTT
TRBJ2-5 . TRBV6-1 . CASSELFPTETQYF TGTGCCAGCAGTGAACTGTTCCCTACTGAGACCCAGTACTTC
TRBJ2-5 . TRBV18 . CASLGLAEETQYF TGTGCCAGCTTAGGGCTAGCCGAAGAGACCCAGTACTTC
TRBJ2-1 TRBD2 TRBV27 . CASSPSGRAWDEQFF TGTGCCAGCAGTCCCAGCGGGAGGGCCTGGGATGAGCAGTTCTTC
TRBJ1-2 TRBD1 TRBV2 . CASSDLRDSWGYGYTF TGTGCCAGCAGCGACCTTAGGGACAGCTGGGGCTATGGCTACACCTTC
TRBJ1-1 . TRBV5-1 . CASSLLPGRDTEAFF TGCGCCAGCAGCTTGTTGCCAGGCAGGGACACTGAAGCTTTCTTT
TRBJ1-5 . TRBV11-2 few CASSPTGQPQHF TGTGCCAGCAGCCCAACGGGTCAGCCCCAGCATTTT
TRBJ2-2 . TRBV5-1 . CASSFEGASNTGELFF TGCGCCAGCAGCTTCGAAGGGGCATCGAACACCGGGGAGCTGTTTTTT
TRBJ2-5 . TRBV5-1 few CASSLKQYQETQYF TGCGCCAGCAGCTTGAAACAGTACCAAGAGACCCAGTACTTC
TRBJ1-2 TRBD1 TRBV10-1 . CASNPPGQGAGVYGYTF TGCGCCAGCAACCCACCGGGACAGGGGGCGGGAGTCTATGGCTACACCTTC
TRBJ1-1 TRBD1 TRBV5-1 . CASSLGQGAPEAFF TGCGCCAGCAGCTTGGGACAGGGGGCCCCTGAAGCTTTCTTT
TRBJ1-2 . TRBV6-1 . CASSELGREGLYGYTF TGTGCCAGCAGTGAACTGGGGCGGGAGGGATTGTATGGCTACACCTTC
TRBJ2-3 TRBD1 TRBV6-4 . CASSASQGGTDTQYF TGTGCCAGCAGCGCCTCCCAGGGGGGCACAGATACGCAGTATTTT
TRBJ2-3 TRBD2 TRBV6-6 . CASRTSVTDTQYF TGTGCCAGCAGGACTAGCGTCACAGATACGCAGTATTTT
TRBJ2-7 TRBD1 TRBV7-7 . CASSPTDQGQNPHEQYF TGTGCTAGCAGCCCAACCGATCAGGGACAGAACCCGCACGAGCAGTACTTC
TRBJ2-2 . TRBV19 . CASSLLSGELFF TGTGCCAGTAGTCTCTTATCTGGGGAGCTGTTTTTT
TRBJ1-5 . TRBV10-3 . CAISESGGSNQPQHF TGTGCCATCAGTGAAAGCGGGGGTAGCAATCAGCCCCAGCATTTT
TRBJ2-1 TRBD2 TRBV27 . CAWGRGAYNEQFF TGTGCTTGGGGGAGGGGAGCCTACAATGAGCAGTTCTTC
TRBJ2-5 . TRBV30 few CAWSGRAQYF TGTGCCTGGAGTGGGAGGGCCCAGTACTTC
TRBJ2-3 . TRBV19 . CASSPRLGTDTQYF TGTGCCAGTAGTCCCCGACTAGGAACAGATACGCAGTATTTT
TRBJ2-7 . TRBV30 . CAWSEGLQGSNYEQYF TGTGCCTGGAGTGAGGGCCTCCAGGGCTCGAATTACGAGCAGTACTTC
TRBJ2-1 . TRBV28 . CASSSPGASDNEQFF TGTGCCAGCAGTTCCCCTGGTGCTAGCGATAATGAGCAGTTCTTC
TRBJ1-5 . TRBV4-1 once CASSHSPRGNNQPQHF TGCGCCAGCAGCCATTCCCCTCGGGGGAACAATCAGCCCCAGCATTTT
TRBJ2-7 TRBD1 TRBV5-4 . CASSLGGQGAHEQYF TGTGCCAGCAGCTTGGGCGGACAGGGGGCCCACGAGCAGTACTTC
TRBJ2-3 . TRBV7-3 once CASSPPTSIVSSDTQYF TGTGCCAGCAGCCCCCCGACTTCGATAGTCAGTTCAGATACGCAGTATTTT
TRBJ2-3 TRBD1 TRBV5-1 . CASSDGQGDADTQYF TGCGCCAGCAGCGATGGACAGGGTGACGCAGATACGCAGTATTTT
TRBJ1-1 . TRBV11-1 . CASSLGKTPREGSEAFF TGTGCCAGCAGCTTAGGGAAAACTCCCAGGGAGGGTTCTGAAGCTTTCTTT
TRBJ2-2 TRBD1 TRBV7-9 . CASRSPYRGDTGELFF TGTGCCAGCAGATCCCCCTACAGGGGGGACACCGGGGAGCTGTTTTTT
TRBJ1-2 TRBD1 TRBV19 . CASSIGGTAVNIYGYTF TGTGCCAGTAGTATTGGCGGGACAGCGGTAAACATCTATGGCTACACCTTC